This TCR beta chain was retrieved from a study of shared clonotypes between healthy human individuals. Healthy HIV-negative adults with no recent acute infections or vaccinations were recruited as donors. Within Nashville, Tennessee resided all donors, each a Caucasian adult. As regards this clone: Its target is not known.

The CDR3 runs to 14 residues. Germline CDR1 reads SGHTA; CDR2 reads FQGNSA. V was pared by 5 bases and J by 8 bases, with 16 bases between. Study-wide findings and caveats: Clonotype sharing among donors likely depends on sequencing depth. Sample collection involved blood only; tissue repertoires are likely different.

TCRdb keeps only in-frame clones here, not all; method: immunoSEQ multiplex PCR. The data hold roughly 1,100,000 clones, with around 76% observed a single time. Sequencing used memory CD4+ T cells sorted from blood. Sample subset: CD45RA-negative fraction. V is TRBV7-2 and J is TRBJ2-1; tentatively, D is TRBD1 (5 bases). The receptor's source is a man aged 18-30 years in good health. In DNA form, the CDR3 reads TGTGCCAGCAGCCCCCAGGGTGTTGCTTATGAGCAGTTCTTC. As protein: CASSPQGVAYEQFF. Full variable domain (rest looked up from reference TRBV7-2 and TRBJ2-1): GAGVSQSPSNKVTEKGKDVELRCDPISGHTALYWYRQSLGQGLEFLIYFQGNSAPDKSGLPSDRFSAERTGGSVSTLTIQRTQQEDSAVYLCASSPQGVAYEQFFGPGTRLTVL.